Listed here are 14 T cell receptor beta chains from one sample, sequenced in a study of neoadjuvant anti-PD-1 for oral cavity cancer. Only in-frame clones appear in the TCRdb table, and some are missing; sequencing was by immunoSEQ multiplex PCR. The sample contains some 11,000 clones, 60% to 80% of which appear only once. Material: tumor tissue, obtained before nivolumab (anti-PD-1) treatment. The receptors were gathered from a person aged 35 to 85 with oral cavity squamous cell carcinoma. The donor label of this sample is uncertain.

This chain connects TRBV10-3 to TRBJ2-5, with TRBD1 matching over 9 bases. Germline CDR1 is ENHRY and CDR2 is SYGVKD. The J segment lost 3 bases and the V segment lost 6 bases, leaving 2 bases of the junction unmatched. This CDR3 is built from 13 residues. CDR3: CAIRGDREETQYF. The CDR3 DNA follows: TGTGCCATCAGAGGGGACAGGGAAGAGACCCAGTACTTC.

This clone was picked up one time. The rearrangement links TRBV5-1 to TRBJ1-2; 7 bases line up with TRBD1. V gave up 3 bases and J gave up 3 bases; unmatched junction bases: 2. This CDR3 comprises 13 residues. Per germline, CDR1 SGHRS and CDR2 YFSETQ. CDR3 coding DNA: TGCGCCAGCAGCTGGGGGACAGACTATGGCTACACCTTC. Translation: CASSWGTDYGYTF.

This rearrangement joins TRBV5-5 to TRBJ1-1, with D uncertain. This CDR3 region has 14 residues. The V end lost 2 bases, the J end lost 4 bases, and 12 bases lay between the germline ends. The germline CDR1 and CDR2 sequences are SGHKS and YYEKEE (reference sequence). DNA of the CDR3: TGTGCCAGCAGCTTCATTTCGTGGGGCACTGAAGCTTTCTTT. This encodes CASSFISWGTEAFF.

The chain is built from TRBV28 and TRBJ2-7, with D perhaps TRBD1 (6 bases). From germline, CDR1 is MDHEN and CDR2 SYDVKM. V was trimmed by 6 bases and J by 1 base, leaving 10 bases between them. This CDR3 is 13 amino acids long. The CDR3 DNA sequence: TGTGCCAGCAGACCTACAGGGTCCTACGAGCAGTACTTC. Protein sequence: CASRPTGSYEQYF.

This clone was picked up a small number of times. The chain links TRBV7-9 to TRBJ1-3; 8 bases are a match to TRBD1. CDR1 SEHNR and CDR2 FQNEAQ come from the germline V gene (reference sequence). The CDR3 spans 16 residues. V lost 3 bases and J lost 2; bases outside the gene matches: 6. CDR3 sequence reads: CASSFYGQGTGNTIYF. Here the CDR3 DNA reads TGTGCCAGCAGCTTTTATGGACAGGGAACTGGAAACACCATATATTTT.

V is TRBV5-1 and J is TRBJ2-3; TRBD1 or TRBD2 may be the D gene (5 bases each). Germline V gives CDR1 SGHRS, CDR2 YFSETQ. This CDR3 region has 14 residues. V gave up 5 bases and J gave up 5 bases, with 15 bases separating them. DNA of the CDR3: TGCGCCAGCAGTGGAGCACGGGGCGTAGATACGCAGTATTTT. Translation gives CASSGARGVDTQYF.

The gene calls are TRBV27 and TRBJ2-3; 12 nucleotides align to TRBD2. Germline lookup yields CDR1 MNHEY and CDR2 SMNVEV (reference sequence). The CDR3 sequence is 15 residues long. Unmatched junction bases numbered 1, after V lost 4 bases and J lost 2 bases. The CDR3 DNA is TGTGCCAGCAGTTCTAGCGGGAGGGCCACAGATACGCAGTATTTT. Its translation: CASSSSGRATDTQYF.

This sequence joins TRBV2 and TRBJ1-6; tentative D call: TRBD1 (6 bases). Germline-derived CDR1 and CDR2 are SNHLY and FYNNEI. This CDR3 spans 13 amino acids. Trimming removed 10 bases from V and 6 bases from J, with 13 bases in between. The CDR3 loop is CATYRDFNSPLHF. In DNA, the CDR3 is TGTGCCACCTACAGGGACTTTAATTCACCCCTCCACTTT.

This clone showed up just once. V usage is TRBV11-2 and J usage is TRBJ1-1; D is unresolved. The CDR3 loop spans 15 amino acids. CDR1 and CDR2 (germline): SGHAT, FQNNGV. V dropped 0 bases and J dropped 5 bases, with 13 bases sitting between them. This CDR3 is CASSLEISRDTEAFF. CDR3 DNA: TGTGCCAGCAGCTTAGAAATTTCGAGGGATACTGAAGCTTTCTTT.

The chain employs TRBV7-2 and TRBJ2-7; possible D gene TRBD2, 7 bases. The germline CDR1 and CDR2 sequences are SGHTA and FQGNSA. The CDR3 sequence is 12 residues long. V lost 11 bases and J lost 1, with 12 bases in between. CDR3 sequence reads: CAAGASSYEQYF. As DNA, the CDR3 is TGTGCCGCGGGGGCTTCGTCCTACGAGCAGTACTTC. The full variable domain, with the rest looked up from reference TRBV7-2 and TRBJ2-7, is GAGVSQSPSNKVTEKGKDVELRCDPISGHTALYWYRQSLGQGLEFLIYFQGNSAPDKSGLPSDRFSAERTGGSVSTLTIQRTQQEDSAVYLCAAGASSYEQYFGPGTRLTVT.

The table lists this clone with a few counts. The chain combines TRBV6-5 with TRBJ1-1; D is undetermined. Germline CDR1 reads MNHEY; CDR2 reads SVGAGI. The CDR3 covers 15 residues. Between the trimmed V and J ends, which lost 2 bases and 5 bases, there was a span of 15 bases. The CDR3 protein is CASSYRGAEQTEAFF. In DNA, the CDR3 is TGTGCCAGCAGTTACAGAGGAGCTGAACAAACTGAAGCTTTCTTT.

CDR3 sequence reads: CAWTARQFLSLANVLTF. DNA for the CDR3: TGTGCCTGGACCGCAAGACAGTTTCTCTCTTTAGCCAACGTCCTGACTTTC. The chain uses TRBV30 and TRBJ2-6; D may be TRBD1 (5 bases). Deletions cut 4 bases from V and 7 bases from J, with 23 bases between. The CDR3 totals 17 residues. The germline V gene encodes CDR1 GTSNPN and CDR2 SVGIG (reference sequence).

This rearrangement joins TRBV27 to TRBJ1-3; possibly TRBD1 for D (5 bases). The CDR3 loop spans 14 amino acids. With 4 bases removed from V and 0 bases from J, the gap between germline ends came to 7 bases. Germline loops: CDR1 MNHEY, CDR2 SMNVEV (reference sequence). The CDR3 is CASSWRGSGNTIYF. Written as DNA, the CDR3 is TGTGCCAGCAGTTGGAGGGGCTCTGGAAACACCATATATTTT.

The chain employs TRBV5-8 and TRBJ2-5, with 9 bases fitting TRBD2. The germline V gene encodes CDR1 SGHTS and CDR2 YDEGEE. CDR3 size: 16 residues. J lost 1 base, V lost 6 bases, and 10 bases had no gene match. CDR3: CASIRVSGSFQETQYF. In nucleotides, the CDR3 is TGTGCCAGCATCCGAGTTAGCGGGAGTTTCCAAGAGACCCAGTACTTC.